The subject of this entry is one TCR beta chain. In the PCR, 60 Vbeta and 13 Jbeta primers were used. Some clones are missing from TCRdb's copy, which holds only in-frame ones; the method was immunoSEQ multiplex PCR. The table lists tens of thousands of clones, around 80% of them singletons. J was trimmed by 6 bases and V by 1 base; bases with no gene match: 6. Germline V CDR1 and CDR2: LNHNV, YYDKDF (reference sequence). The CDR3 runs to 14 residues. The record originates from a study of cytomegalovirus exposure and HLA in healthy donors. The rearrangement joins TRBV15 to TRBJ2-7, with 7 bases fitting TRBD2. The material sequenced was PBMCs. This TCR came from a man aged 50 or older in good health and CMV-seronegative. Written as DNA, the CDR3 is TGTGCCACCAGCAGAGCAAGCGGGACGGGCGAGCAGTACTTC. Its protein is CATSRASGTGEQYF.